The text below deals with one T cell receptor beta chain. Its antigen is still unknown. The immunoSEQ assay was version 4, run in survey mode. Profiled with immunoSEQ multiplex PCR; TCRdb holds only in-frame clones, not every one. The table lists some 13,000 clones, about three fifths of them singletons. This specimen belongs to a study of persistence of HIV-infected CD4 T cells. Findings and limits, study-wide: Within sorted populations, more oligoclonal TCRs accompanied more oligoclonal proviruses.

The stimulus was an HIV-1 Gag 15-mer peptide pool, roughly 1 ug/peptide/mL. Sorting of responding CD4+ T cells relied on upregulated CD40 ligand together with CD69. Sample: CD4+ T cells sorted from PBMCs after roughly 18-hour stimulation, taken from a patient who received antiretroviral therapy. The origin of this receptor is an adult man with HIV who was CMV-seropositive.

The CDR3 DNA reads TGCGCCAGCAGCTGGATGAGCATGATGAACACTGAAGCTTTCTTT. Translated, it gives CASSWMSMMNTEAFF. The V call is TRBV5-1, the J call TRBJ1-1; D ambiguous. The CDR3 is 15 residues long. The germline V gene has CDR1 SGHRS and CDR2 YFSETQ. V lost 3 bases, J lost 0 bases, and 12 bases lay in between.